A single sample is the source of the 17 T cell receptor beta chains below, sequenced in a study of blood T cells in healthy people across ages. Sample-barcoded 5' priming and a J-beta primer mix drove a second PCR of roughly 7 to 11 cycles. MiXCR was run by TCRdb on the 5' RACE reads, yielding one entry per CDR3 protein. This sample has roughly 830,000 distinct CDR3 sequences, with approximately 59% found just once. The sequenced material came from blood. These receptors all come from a young man in good health.

The chain is built from TRBV7-2 and TRBJ2-2; D perhaps matches TRBD1 (6 bases). Trimming shortened V by 1 base and J by 5 bases, and 17 bases separated the two germline ends. The CDR3 loop spans 17 amino acids. Germline V gives CDR1 SGHTA, CDR2 FQGNSA. The CDR3: CASSLVDTGLRTGELFF. The CDR3 DNA follows: TGTGCCAGCAGCTTAGTCGACACAGGGCTCAGGACCGGGGAGCTGTTTTTT.

V and J are TRBV29-1 and TRBJ2-6; possible D gene TRBD1, 6 bases. V dropped 3 bases and J dropped 0 bases, with 12 bases sitting between them. CDR1 is SQVTM, CDR2 ANQGSEA, per germline. This CDR3 contains 16 residues. This CDR3 is CSVDGTTTSGANVLTF. The CDR3 DNA reads as TGCAGCGTTGACGGGACAACCACCTCTGGGGCCAACGTCCTGACTTTC.

This clonotype was counted a few times. This chain joins TRBV20-1 and TRBJ2-1; D ambiguous. Trimming left V 3 bases short and J 0 bases short, with 9 bases between. This CDR3 contains 14 residues. Germline values: CDR1 DFQATT, CDR2 SNEGSKA (reference sequence). The CDR3 coding sequence is TGCAGTGCTAGTTTAGTTCGCTCCTACAATGAGCAGTTCTTC. Protein sequence: CSASLVRSYNEQFF.

The rearrangement links TRBV29-1 to TRBJ2-7; 7 bases map to TRBD2. The CDR3 consists of 14 residues. The V and J ends lost 0 bases and 1 base, in that order; junction bases with no gene match: 3. Per the germline V gene, CDR1 is SQVTM and CDR2 is ANQGSEA. The CDR3 sequence: CSVEDRGGSYEQYF. DNA for the CDR3: TGCAGCGTTGAAGATCGGGGAGGGTCCTACGAGCAGTACTTC.

This chain uses TRBV6-2 or TRBV6-3 with TRBJ1-4; D is possibly TRBD1 (5 bases). Germline CDR1 reads MNHEY; CDR2 reads SVGEGT. The CDR3 is 14 amino acids. V was cut by 7 bases and J by 5 bases, with 14 bases left in between. In nucleotides, the CDR3 is TGTGCCAGCAAGGAGGGGACCGCGAATGAAAAACTGTTTTTT. This sequence encodes CASKEGTANEKLFF.

This clonotype was seen only a few times. This chain connects TRBV10-3 to TRBJ2-5; D is perhaps TRBD1 (6 bases). V was shortened by 2 bases and J by 5 bases, with 12 bases between the two germline ends. Germline V CDR1 and CDR2: ENHRY, SYGVKD. The CDR3 spans 14 residues. The CDR3 spells CAISETGMRETQYF. CDR3 DNA: TGTGCCATCAGTGAGACAGGGATGCGCGAGACCCAGTACTTC.

The chain carries TRBV20-1 and TRBJ2-7; D is ambiguous. Deletions cut 5 bases from V and 0 bases from J, with 11 bases between. This CDR3 is built from 13 residues. The germline V gene encodes CDR1 DFQATT and CDR2 SNEGSKA (reference sequence). CDR3 amino acids: CSALDINSYEQYF. The CDR3 DNA is TGCAGTGCTCTAGACATAAACTCCTACGAGCAGTACTTC.

This chain uses TRBV7-9 with TRBJ2-7; D is unclear. This CDR3 is 15 amino acids long. Trimming removed 0 bases at V and 3 bases at J, with 12 bases between. The V gene's germline CDR1 is SEHNR and CDR2 FQNEAQ (reference sequence). CDR3 amino acids: CASSLAMGTGYEQYF. The CDR3 bases are TGTGCCAGCAGCTTAGCTATGGGAACGGGCTACGAGCAGTACTTC.

This chain uses TRBV4-1 with TRBJ1-4; maybe TRBD1 (5 bases). The V and J ends lost 8 bases and 8 bases respectively, with 24 bases between them. Germline V gene data show CDR1 as MGHRA and CDR2 as YSYEKL. The CDR3 consists of 16 residues. The CDR3 DNA reads TGCGCCAGCGGTCGTTCTCAGGGCCCCGGCCGGGAAAAACTGTTTTTT. Translation: CASGRSQGPGREKLFF.

This clonotype was counted a few times. CDR3 region: CASSLESDEGPLHFYQQYF. In nucleotides, the CDR3 is TGTGCCAGCAGCTTAGAGTCGGACGAGGGACCGCTTCATTTCTACCAGCAGTACTTC. The V gene is TRBV11-1, the J gene TRBJ2-4; D tentatively fits TRBD1 or TRBD2 (5 bases each). The CDR3 contains 19 residues. Trimming took 1 base from V and 13 from J, leaving 32 bases between them. Germline V gene lookup returns CDR1 SGHAT and CDR2 FQDESV (reference sequence).

This clonotype was seen a few times. This sequence joins TRBV7-3 and TRBJ1-2; TRBD1 might be the D (5 bases). V was trimmed by 0 bases and J by 8 bases, leaving 7 bases between them. Germline CDR1 SGHTA, CDR2 FQGTGA. CDR3 length: 12 amino acids. DNA for the CDR3: TGTGCCAGCAGCTTAACAGGGGAAGGCTACACCTTC. The encoded protein is CASSLTGEGYTF.

Remarks on this clonotype: An end of the junction does not agree with germline; a read error may underlie this. CDR3 in DNA: TGTGCCAGCAGGCAAGTTGGGGCCAGGACAGGATCCAACTATGGCTACACCTTC. It translates to CASRQVGARTGSNYGYTF. The chain uses TRBV4-2 and TRBJ1-2; 7 nucleotides agree with TRBD1. Germline CDR1 is LGHNA and CDR2 is YNFKEQ. The CDR3 is 18 amino acids.

This clonotype was observed a handful of times. The genes are TRBV20-1 and TRBJ2-1, with TRBD2 identical over 7 bases. Germline CDR1 reads DFQATT; CDR2 reads SNEGSKA (reference sequence). Trimming cost V 0 bases and J 5 bases; bases outside gene matches: 13. There are 17 residues in the CDR3. CDR3 in amino acids: CSARDTPGRGRDNEQFF. For the CDR3, the DNA is TGCAGTGCTAGAGATACCCCTGGGCGGGGGAGAGACAATGAGCAGTTCTTC.

J is TRBJ2-1 and V is TRBV14, with D hard to call. The length of the CDR3 is 15 residues. The ends were cut back, 4 bases at V and 0 bases at J, with 10 bases in the middle. Germline V gene data show CDR1 as SGHDN and CDR2 as FVKESK. This CDR3 is CASSPNYLSYNEQFF. CDR3 in DNA: TGTGCCAGCAGCCCAAACTACCTCTCCTACAATGAGCAGTTCTTC.

V is TRBV4-2 and J is TRBJ1-6; possible D gene TRBD1, 6 bases. The CDR3 loop spans 15 amino acids. Per germline, CDR1 LGHNA and CDR2 YNFKEQ. V was trimmed by 3 bases and J by 5 bases, leaving 11 bases between them. The CDR3 loop is CASSQEQGNNSPLHF. CDR3 nucleotide sequence: TGTGCCAGCAGCCAGGAACAGGGAAATAATTCACCCCTCCACTTT.

This CDR3 reads CASRDPRQVSSGANVLTF. Here the CDR3 DNA reads TGTGCCAGCAGGGACCCCAGACAGGTGAGCTCTGGGGCCAACGTCCTGACTTTC. The V and J genes are TRBV27 and TRBJ2-6, with a weak D call TRBD1 (6 bases). The CDR3 contains 18 residues. The V gene's germline CDR1 is MNHEY and CDR2 SMNVEV (reference sequence). V was clipped by 6 bases and J by 0 bases, with 18 bases between them.

The rearrangement links TRBV7-9 to TRBJ2-3; a weak D match, TRBD2 (5 bases). V was clipped by 4 bases and J by 4 bases, with 15 bases between them. The CDR3 consists of 15 residues. Germline lookup yields CDR1 SEHNR and CDR2 FQNEAQ (reference sequence). CDR3 region: CASSSGGQPPDTQYF. The CDR3 bases are TGTGCCAGCAGCTCTGGAGGCCAACCCCCAGATACGCAGTATTTT.